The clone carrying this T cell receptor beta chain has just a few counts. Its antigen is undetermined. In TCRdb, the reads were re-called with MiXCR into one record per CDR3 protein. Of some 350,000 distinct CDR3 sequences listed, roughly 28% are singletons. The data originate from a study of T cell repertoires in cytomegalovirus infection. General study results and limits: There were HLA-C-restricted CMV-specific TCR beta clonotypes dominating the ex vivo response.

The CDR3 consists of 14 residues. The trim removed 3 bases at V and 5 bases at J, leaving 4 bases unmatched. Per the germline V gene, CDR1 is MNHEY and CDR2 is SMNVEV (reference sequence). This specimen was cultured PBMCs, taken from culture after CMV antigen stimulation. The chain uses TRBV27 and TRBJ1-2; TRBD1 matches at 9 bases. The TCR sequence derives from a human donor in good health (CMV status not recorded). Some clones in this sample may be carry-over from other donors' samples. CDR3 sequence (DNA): TGTGCCAGCAGTTTCCGGGACAGGGTATATGGCTACACCTTC. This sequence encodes CASSFRDRVYGYTF.